This T cell receptor (beta chain) was documented in a study of neurological immune-mediated disorders. A 10-nucleotide random UMI tagged transcripts in template-switch 5'RACE cDNA synthesis. TCRdb used MiXCR to reprocess the 5' RACE reads, holding one entry per CDR3 protein. The sample consists of some 43,000 distinct CDR3 sequences, roughly 13% of them appearing once. From germline, CDR1 is MNHNY and CDR2 SVGAGI (reference sequence). Trimming removed 0 bases from V and 6 bases from J; junction bases left unmatched: 15. This CDR3 has 18 residues. This clonotype was seen a few times. Just one base apart from a much larger clone, this may be a read error. Sample time point: longitudinal time-point 3.

The specimen was PBMCs. The rearrangement links TRBV6-6 to TRBJ2-7, with 9 bases matching TRBD1. This clonotype was obtained from a male donor with HTLV-1-associated myelopathy (HAM/TSP). The CDR3 bases are TGTGCCAGCAGTTACTCGAAACATTCCTGGACAGGGGATCGCGAGCAGTACTTC. Translation gives CASSYSKHSWTGDREQYF.